The TCR beta chain described here comes from a study of T cell repertoires in aging, cancer and after chemotherapy. Background on the study: Clear clonal overlap appeared across healthy donor samples taken over several months to years.

Peripheral blood genomic DNA, not sorted cells or RNA, was the template. TRB rearrangements spanning V, D and J were amplified using mixed TRB-A/B primers. A single record per CDR3 protein comes from TCRdb applying MiXCR to the multiplex PCR reads. Among about 11,000 distinct CDR3 sequences listed, around 25% were seen once. This CDR3 comprises 10 residues. The V gene lost 8 bases and the J gene lost 7 bases, with 9 bases spanning the gap. This clonotype is termed medium-sized (0.01 to 0.1%). The receptor was derived from a human donor in good health. Sequenced sample: blood. The chain carries TRBV12-3 or TRBV12-4 and TRBJ2-7; D is unclear. The CDR3 coding sequence is TGTGCCAGCGGGGATTCGGAGCAGTACTTC. Translated, it gives CASGDSEQYF.